Listed below are T cell receptor beta chains from one sample, sequenced in a study of PD-1 blockade in classical Hodgkin lymphoma. TCRdb's copy holds only in-frame clones and misses some; the assay was immunoSEQ multiplex PCR. The table shows around 4,500 clones, with approximately 89% occurring only once. Sequences were derived from CD4+ T cells from blood, sampled at baseline. The origin of the receptors is a human donor with classical Hodgkin lymphoma. Both conserved end residues are part of each CDR3. The order of the fields is clone size, J gene, V gene, D gene, CDR3 DNA, CDR3 protein. A D gene is named only where the DNA matches it firmly. Clone size appears in some rows only: once, few, many, or a class for an expanded clone.

size: once; J: TRBJ1-5; V: TRBV6-6; D: NA; DNA: TGTGCCAGCAGTTGGGGGGCTTGGCAGCCCCAGCATTTT; CDR3: CASSWGAWQPQHF
size: NA; J: TRBJ2-3; V: TRBV4-2; D: NA; DNA: TGTGCCAGCAGCCAAGATAACCATGAAAATCGGGATACGCAGTATTTT; CDR3: CASSQDNHENRDTQYF
size: NA; J: TRBJ2-7; V: TRBV7-9; D: NA; DNA: TGTGCCAGCAGCCCCAAGGGGCCCTACGAGCAGTACTTC; CDR3: CASSPKGPYEQYF
size: NA; J: TRBJ2-6; V: TRBV6-6; D: NA; DNA: TGTGCCAGCAGTTATCAGGTCTCTGGGGCCAACGTCCTGACTTTC; CDR3: CASSYQVSGANVLTF
size: NA; J: TRBJ2-1; V: TRBV14; D: NA; DNA: TGTGCCAGCAGCTCCCTCAGGGGTCGCTATGAGCAGTTCTTC; CDR3: CASSSLRGRYEQFF
size: NA; J: TRBJ2-2; V: TRBV10-3; D: NA; DNA: TGTGCCATCAAGGGGGGCCCCGGGGAGCTGTTTTTT; CDR3: CAIKGGPGELFF
size: NA; J: TRBJ2-1; V: TRBV5-1; D: NA; DNA: TGCGCCAGCAGCGGCGGACAGATCACAGCTCGGGCTGACAATGAGCAGTTCTTC; CDR3: CASSGGQITARADNEQFF
size: once; J: TRBJ2-1; V: TRBV30; D: TRBD2; DNA: TGTGCCAGGACTAGCTACAATGAGCAGTTCTTC; CDR3: CARTSYNEQFF
size: NA; J: TRBJ1-1; V: TRBV11-2; D: NA; DNA: TGTGCCAGCAGGAGTACGGGGATCACTGAAGCTTTCTTT; CDR3: CASRSTGITEAFF
size: NA; J: TRBJ2-1; V: TRBV30; D: TRBD1; DNA: TGTGCCTGGAGTGTACAGGGGAATGAGCAGTTCTTC; CDR3: CAWSVQGNEQFF
size: NA; J: TRBJ2-1; V: TRBV6-1; D: NA; DNA: TGTGCCAGCAGTGAAGCCGGGATCAAACCCTACAATGAGCAGTTCTTC; CDR3: CASSEAGIKPYNEQFF
size: NA; J: TRBJ2-5; V: TRBV11-2; D: TRBD1; DNA: TGTGCCAGCAGTCGACCCCCGGGACAGGGGCAAGAGACCCAGTACTTC; CDR3: CASSRPPGQGQETQYF
size: NA; J: TRBJ2-3; V: TRBV5-1; D: NA; DNA: TGCGCCAGCAGCCAGGGGAGCGGGACCACTCTCTACACGCAGTATTTT; CDR3: CASSQGSGTTLYTQYF
size: NA; J: TRBJ1-1; V: TRBV10-3; D: TRBD1; DNA: TGTGCCATCAGCACCGGACAGGGGTTGACGAACACTGAAGCTTTCTTT; CDR3: CAISTGQGLTNTEAFF
size: few; J: TRBJ1-3; V: TRBV6-5; D: TRBD1; DNA: TGTGCCAGCAACAGACAGGGTGCAAACACCATATATTTT; CDR3: CASNRQGANTIYF
size: NA; J: TRBJ1-2; V: TRBV10-3; D: NA; DNA: TGTGCCACCAACAACAGGGATGAGAACTATGGCTACACCTTC; CDR3: CATNNRDENYGYTF
size: NA; J: TRBJ1-2; V: TRBV28; D: NA; DNA: TGTGCCAGCAGTTTCGTACAGAGCTATGGCTACACCTTC; CDR3: CASSFVQSYGYTF
size: NA; J: TRBJ1-5; V: TRBV6-6; D: NA; DNA: TGTGCCAGCAGTGGCACGGGACCGACCAATCAGCCCCAGCATTTT; CDR3: CASSGTGPTNQPQHF
size: NA; J: TRBJ2-2; V: TRBV5-4; D: TRBD1; DNA: TGTGCCAGCAGCCGTGGGACAGGCCTTCTCACCGGGGAGCTGTTTTTT; CDR3: CASSRGTGLLTGELFF
size: NA; J: TRBJ2-3; V: TRBV9; D: TRBD1; DNA: TGTGCCAGCAGCGTAGGGGACAGGGCTACAGATACGCAGTATTTT; CDR3: CASSVGDRATDTQYF
size: NA; J: TRBJ2-6; V: TRBV6-5; D: NA; DNA: TGTGCCAGCAGTTACCAGGGAGCCACTGGGGCCAACGTCCTGACTTTC; CDR3: CASSYQGATGANVLTF
size: NA; J: TRBJ2-5; V: TRBV21-1; D: NA; DNA: TGTGCCAGCAGAAGACTAGCGGGAACAGGGGTGCAAGAGACCCAGTACTTC; CDR3: CASRRLAGTGVQETQYF
size: once; J: TRBJ1-5; V: TRBV30; D: TRBD1; DNA: TGTGCTTCACAGGGGGCTTCCAATCAGCCCCAGCATTTT; CDR3: CASQGASNQPQHF
size: NA; J: TRBJ1-2; V: TRBV9; D: NA; DNA: TGTGCCAGCAGCGTAGACGGCACCTATGGCTACACCTTC; CDR3: CASSVDGTYGYTF